The rows below give T cell receptor beta chains drawn from one sample of a study of blood T cells in healthy people across ages. In TCRdb, the 5' RACE reads were re-called with MiXCR into one record per CDR3 protein. The sample lists about 1.4 million distinct CDR3 sequences; approximately 59% were seen once. Sequenced: blood. These receptors originate from a man between 18 and 35 years old in good health. CDR3s include the opening cysteine and the closing phenylalanine or tryptophan. D genes are given only for firm matches. For some rows the clone size is stated as once, few or many, or as a class when expanded; others skip it.

>.|TRBD1|TRBJ1-1|TRBV6-5
TGTGCCAGCAGTTACGGACAGGGTTTTGATGAAGCTTTCTTT
CASSYGQGFDEAFF
>few|.|TRBJ2-1|TRBV12-3/TRBV12-4
TGTGCCAGCAGTAATAGCGGAACCTCCTACAATGAGCAGTTCTTC
CASSNSGTSYNEQFF
>.|TRBD2|TRBJ2-1|TRBV7-8
TGTGCCAGCAGGGTAATAGCGGGGTCAGGCTGGAATGAGCAGTTCTTC
CASRVIAGSGWNEQFF
>.|.|TRBJ2-7|TRBV5-6
TGTGCCAGCAGTGGACCCGGACCATCTAATGAGCAGTACTTC
CASSGPGPSNEQYF
>once|.|TRBJ2-5|TRBV10-2
TGCGCCAGCAGTGAGGCACCCTTAGGGGAGACCCAGTACTTC
CASSEAPLGETQYF
>few|.|TRBJ2-2|TRBV27
TGTGCCAGCAGCTTATTGGCCGGGGAGCTGTTTTTT
CASSLLAGELFF
>.|.|TRBJ2-7|TRBV6-1
TGTGCCAGCAAGCCGACAGGAGACTACAATGAGCAGTACTTC
CASKPTGDYNEQYF
>many|.|TRBJ1-5|TRBV7-2
TGTGCCAGCAGCTTCGACAGCAGCAATCAGCCCCAGCATTTT
CASSFDSSNQPQHF
>.|TRBD1|TRBJ2-7|TRBV7-2
TGTGCCAGCAGCCCTCGACCGGGACAGTCCTACGAGCAGTACTTC
CASSPRPGQSYEQYF
>.|.|TRBJ2-4|TRBV6-5
TGTGCCAGCAGCCTATATTCTTGGGACATTCAGTACTTC
CASSLYSWDIQYF
>.|TRBD2|TRBJ2-7|TRBV20-1
TGCAGTGCTATGGGGACTAGCGGGATTATCTACGAGCAGTACTTC
CSAMGTSGIIYEQYF
>.|.|TRBJ2-4|TRBV4-1
TGCGCCAGCAGCCAAGGGACCTCCTACGGGCAGTACTTC
CASSQGTSYGQYF
>.|.|TRBJ2-1|TRBV20-1
TGCAGTGCTAGGCCCTCCCATGAGCAGTTCTTC
CSARPSHEQFF
>.|.|TRBJ2-1|TRBV20-1
TGCAGTGCTAGGCCGCGGCGGAGCTACAATGAGCAGTTCTTC
CSARPRRSYNEQFF
>.|TRBD1|TRBJ1-2|TRBV29-1
TGCAGCGTTGATAACGACAGGGATGAGCATGGCTACACCTTC
CSVDNDRDEHGYTF
>.|.|TRBJ2-3|TRBV3-1
TGTGCCAGCAGCCAATCACCTGTGGCTGCAGATACGCAGTATTTT
CASSQSPVAADTQYF
>.|.|TRBJ1-2|TRBV3-1
TGTGCCAGCAGCCAAGGCCTCCGTGGCTACACCTTC
CASSQGLRGYTF
>.|.|TRBJ2-3|TRBV20-1
TGCAGTGCTAGAGCCGATTTGCGAGGAGTCACTGATACGCAGTATTTT
CSARADLRGVTDTQYF
>few|TRBD2|TRBJ2-1|TRBV29-1
TGCAGCGCGCGACTAGCGGGGGGCCACAATGAGCAGTTCTTC
CSARLAGGHNEQFF
>.|TRBD2|TRBJ2-3|TRBV7-9
TGTGCCAGCAGCTTCCGACTAGCGGATACGCAGTATTTT
CASSFRLADTQYF
>.|.|TRBJ2-7|TRBV12-3/TRBV12-4
TGTGCCAGCAGTTTAGCGGCGTGGGGGCAATCCTACGAGCAGTACTTC
CASSLAAWGQSYEQYF
>few|TRBD2|TRBJ2-1|TRBV2
TGTGCCAGCAGTGCCCGGACTAGCGGATACAATGAGCAGTTCTTC
CASSARTSGYNEQFF
>.|.|TRBJ2-7|TRBV29-1
TGCAGCGTTACCACTCACAAGACAGGGAGGGAGCAGTACTTC
CSVTTHKTGREQYF
>.|.|TRBJ2-1|TRBV27
TGTGCCAGCCATAGTGGGGCTTACAATGAGCAGTTCTTC
CASHSGAYNEQFF
>.|.|TRBJ2-3|TRBV6-1
TGTGCCAGCCTACTACTCCTGGGCTCCGCAGTTGATACGCAGTATTTT
CASLLLLGSAVDTQYF
>.|.|TRBJ2-1|TRBV15
TGTGCCACCAGCAGAGAAAGTAGTGGGAACAATGAGCAGTTCTTC
CATSRESSGNNEQFF
>once|.|TRBJ2-1|TRBV7-9
TGTGCCAGCAGCTCCGACCTGGCGGTTGCTGATCAGTTCTTC
CASSSDLAVADQFF
>.|.|TRBJ2-7|TRBV20-1
TGCAGTGCTAGAGATGGTGGTAATCCGAGCTACGAGCAGTACTTC
CSARDGGNPSYEQYF
>.|TRBD1|TRBJ1-5|TRBV20-1
TGCAGTGCTAGAAGCCAGGGGGCAATGAACAATCAGCCCCAGCATTTT
CSARSQGAMNNQPQHF
>.|TRBD1|TRBJ1-5|TRBV7-2
TGTGCCAGCAGCATAGTGGGACAGGGGGGACGTCAGCCCCAGCATTTT
CASSIVGQGGRQPQHF
>.|.|TRBJ1-1|TRBV14
TGTGCCAGCAGTTTGGTCAGTGGGGATACTGAAGCTTTCTTT
CASSLVSGDTEAFF
>few|.|TRBJ2-4|TRBV3-1
TGTGCCAGCAGCCAAGATGGGGGCGGGGCCAAAAACATTCAGTACTTC
CASSQDGGGAKNIQYF
>few|.|TRBJ2-1|TRBV29-1
TGCAGCGTTGCGGGAAGGGTGTCCTACAATGAGCAGTTCTTC
CSVAGRVSYNEQFF
>.|.|TRBJ2-1|TRBV25-1
TGTGCCAGCAGTGACGTCCATGAGCAGTTCTTC
CASSDVHEQFF
>.|.|TRBJ2-3|TRBV29-1
TGCAGCGTTGAATCCCGAACGAGCACAGATACGCAGTATTTT
CSVESRTSTDTQYF
>.|TRBD1|TRBJ2-6|TRBV12-3/TRBV12-4
TGTGTCAGCAGTGCCTCAGGGGGCATCAGCTCTGGGGCCAACGTCCTGACTTTC
CVSSASGGISSGANVLTF
>.|.|TRBJ2-5|TRBV5-1
TGCGCCAGCAGCTTGGCCGATGACCAAGAGACCCAGTACTTC
CASSLADDQETQYF